A selection of T cell receptor beta chains follows, all from one sample in a study of T cell clonotyping in hematopoietic cell transplantation. Repertoires were generated with immunoSEQ multiplex PCR, while TCRdb's copy carries only in-frame clones and drops some. The sample lists approximately 11,000 clones, 87% seen once, with about 15% in the top ten. Source: peripheral blood mononuclear cells, taken before stem cell transplant. Receptors were obtained from a woman aged 45-65 years with chronic myeloid leukemia. Some clones in this sample may be carry-over from other donors' samples. CDR3s include the opening cysteine and the closing phenylalanine or tryptophan. The D gene is left open where the match is weak. Clone size is shown for a subset of rows, as once, few, many or a class of expanded clone.

cdr3_aa,cdr3_nt,d_call,v_call,clone_size,j_call
CASSHGTTSGNTIYF,TGTGCCAGCAGCCATGGGACGACCTCTGGAAACACCATATATTTT,.,TRBV6-5,.,TRBJ1-3
CASTPGNGGELFF,TGTGCCAGCACCCCCGGTAACGGCGGGGAGCTGTTTTTT,.,TRBV11-3,.,TRBJ2-2
CASSSLAASYNEQFF,TGTGCCAGCAGTTCCCTAGCGGCCTCCTACAATGAGCAGTTCTTC,TRBD2,TRBV27,.,TRBJ2-1
CASSPTTRGYEQFF,TGTGCCAGCAGTCCCACGACTAGAGGATATGAGCAGTTCTTC,.,TRBV27,.,TRBJ2-1
CASSENRGSTQYF,TGTGCCAGCAGTGAAAACAGGGGGTCAACCCAGTACTTC,TRBD1,TRBV6-1,.,TRBJ2-5
CASSLERDYEQYF,TGCGCCAGCAGCTTGGAGCGGGACTACGAGCAGTACTTC,TRBD2,TRBV5-1,.,TRBJ2-7
CASSPLRNYGYTF,TGTGCCAGCAGCCCGCTTCGCAACTATGGCTACACCTTC,.,TRBV7-2,.,TRBJ1-2
CAYTPGLITADTQYF,TGTGCTTACACCCCGGGACTAATAACTGCGGATACGCAGTATTTT,TRBD2,TRBV30,.,TRBJ2-3
CASSWTDSPNTGELFF,TGTGCCAGCAGCTGGACCGACAGTCCGAACACCGGGGAGCTGTTTTTT,.,TRBV5-5,.,TRBJ2-2
CASGLAGTYNEQFF,TGTGCCAGCGGACTAGCGGGAACCTACAATGAGCAGTTCTTC,TRBD2,TRBV5-6,.,TRBJ2-1
CASSQDSNFYEQYF,TGTGCCAGCAGCCAAGATTCGAACTTCTACGAGCAGTACTTC,.,TRBV14,.,TRBJ2-7
CASSRTGLAELQTQYF,TGCGCCAGCAGCCGGACGGGACTAGCGGAATTACAGACCCAGTACTTC,TRBD2,TRBV4-1,few,TRBJ2-5
CASSQEGTRGTQYF,TGTGCCAGCAGCCAAGAAGGTACACGGGGGACCCAGTACTTC,.,TRBV4-2,.,TRBJ2-5
CASSISDLSEQYF,TGTGCCAGTAGTATCAGTGACTTGAGCGAGCAGTACTTC,.,TRBV19,.,TRBJ2-7
CASTPLPTSLYNEQFF,TGCGCCAGCACCCCGCTGCCGACTAGCCTCTACAATGAGCAGTTCTTC,TRBD2,TRBV4-1,.,TRBJ2-1
CSVGRGQVIETQYF,TGCAGCGTTGGCAGGGGCCAAGTTATAGAGACCCAGTACTTC,.,TRBV29-1,.,TRBJ2-5
CASSTQGTGYQPQHF,TGTGCCAGCAGTACTCAAGGGACAGGGTATCAGCCCCAGCATTTT,TRBD1,TRBV28,.,TRBJ1-5
CASSLDARQGAHIQYF,TGTGCCAGCAGCTTAGATGCGCGACAGGGGGCCCACATTCAGTACTTC,TRBD1,TRBV11-3,.,TRBJ2-4